The rows below give T cell receptor beta chains drawn from one sample of a study of low-dose radiotherapy and immunotherapy resistance in tumors. TCRdb reprocessed the reads via MiXCR and lists one record per CDR3 protein. The data hold tens of thousands of distinct CDR3 sequences, with around 30% observed a single time. The sequences come from PBMCs, collected before treatment. These TCRs come from a female donor with ovarian cancer. Each CDR3 is given with its conserved first and last residue. Size values are once, few and many counts, or a class for expanded clones, and some rows have none.

size,length,V,CDR3
many,15,TRBV3-1,CASSRALPSTYGYTF
many,16,TRBV4-3,CASSPALSQRAYGYTF
NA,13,TRBV7-2,CASSLLAGGRQSF
NA,12,TRBV3-1,CASRGQGSGYTF
few,16,TRBV28,CASTSQGLAWTYEQYF
many,19,TRBV30,CAWSGARATGGVSYNEQFF
many,13,TRBV29-1,CSGKGDRGEKLFF
many,12,TRBV12-3/TRBV12-4,CASRGQARFAFF
NA,13,TRBV9,CASSYGDGTEAFF
NA,15,TRBV2,CASSEKGAPNQPQHF
many,18,TRBV30,CAWSVLGGGYRAKNIQYF
many,16,TRBV4-1,CASSQDPSGRFRGYTF
many,17,TRBV18,CASSPRLAGGLQETQYF
few,13,TRBV5-1,CASSLADRLEAFF
NA,15,TRBV27,CASRMGTFSGNTIYF
many,14,TRBV28,CASSLYAETYGYTF
NA,14,TRBV7-9,CASSPRQRLYEQYF
many,14,TRBV19,CASSATGGNQPQHF
many,15,TRBV4-3,CASSQDNDFQETQYF
NA,16,TRBV20-1,CSADSGVTVSYNEQFF
many,12,TRBV2,CASSGNPPGYTF
many,16,TRBV4-1,CASSQDRRVSGNTIYF
many,17,TRBV11-2,CASSSISMTSGYYEQYF
NA,15,TRBV28,CASSPSDGLNTEAFF
many,15,TRBV20-1,CSARAQGAMEETQYF
many,15,TRBV30,CAWSLRAGITYEQYF
NA,11,TRBV29-1,CSVARGTEAFF
NA,15,TRBV28,CASSLHGGSNQPQHF
NA,17,TRBV28,CASSFSRGLDPQETQYF